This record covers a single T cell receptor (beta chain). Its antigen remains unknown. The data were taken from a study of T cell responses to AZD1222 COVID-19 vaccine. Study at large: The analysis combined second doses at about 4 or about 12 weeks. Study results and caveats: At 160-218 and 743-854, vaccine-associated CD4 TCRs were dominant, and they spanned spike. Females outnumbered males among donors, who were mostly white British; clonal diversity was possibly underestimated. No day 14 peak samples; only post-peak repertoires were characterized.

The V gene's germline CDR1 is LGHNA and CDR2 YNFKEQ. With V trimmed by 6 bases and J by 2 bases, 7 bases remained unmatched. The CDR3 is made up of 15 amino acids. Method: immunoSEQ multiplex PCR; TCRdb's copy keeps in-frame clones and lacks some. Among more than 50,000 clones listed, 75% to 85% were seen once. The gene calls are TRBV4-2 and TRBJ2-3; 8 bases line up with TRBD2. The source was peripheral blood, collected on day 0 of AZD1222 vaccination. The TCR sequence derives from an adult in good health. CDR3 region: CASRGGLADTDTQYF. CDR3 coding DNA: TGTGCCAGCAGGGGCGGACTAGCCGACACAGATACGCAGTATTTT.